The T cell receptor beta chain described here comes from a study of cytomegalovirus exposure and HLA in healthy donors. With 60 Vbeta and 13 Jbeta primers, the PCR was carried out. This table comes from immunoSEQ multiplex PCR, and its TCRdb copy is limited to in-frame clones, with some not included. The repertoire holds just over 200,000 clones, with approximately 70% as singletons. The germline V gene encodes CDR1 SNHLY and CDR2 FYNNEI. There are 14 residues in the CDR3. Trimming stripped 6 bases from V and 3 bases from J, with 11 bases between. Of note for this clone: Antigen specificity is unknown.

Broader study findings: Upon later analysis, TCR association rates were observed to vary by HLA locus, being highest for DRB1 and lowest for HLA-C.

The genes are TRBV2 and TRBJ2-2; D may be TRBD2 (5 bases). The sequenced material came from PBMCs. This clonotype originated in a man aged 35 to 55 in good health and CMV-seropositive. Here the CDR3 reads CASRRLPDTGELFF. CDR3 DNA: TGTGCCAGCAGGCGACTACCTGACACCGGGGAGCTGTTTTTT.